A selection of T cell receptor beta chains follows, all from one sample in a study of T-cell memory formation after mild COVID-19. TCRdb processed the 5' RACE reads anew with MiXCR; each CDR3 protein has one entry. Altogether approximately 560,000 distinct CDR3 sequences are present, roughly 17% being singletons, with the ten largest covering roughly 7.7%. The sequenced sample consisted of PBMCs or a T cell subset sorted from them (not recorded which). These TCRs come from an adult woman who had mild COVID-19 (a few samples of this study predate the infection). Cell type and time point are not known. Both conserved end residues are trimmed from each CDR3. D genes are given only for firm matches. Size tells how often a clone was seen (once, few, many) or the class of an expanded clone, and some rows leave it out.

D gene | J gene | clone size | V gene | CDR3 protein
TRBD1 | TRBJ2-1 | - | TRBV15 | ATSRDRGGWGEQF
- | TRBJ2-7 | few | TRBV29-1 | SVQDPGEQY
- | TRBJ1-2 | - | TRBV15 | ATSSGWMQGKGNGYT
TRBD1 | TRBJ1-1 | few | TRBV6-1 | ASSEWTGETEAF
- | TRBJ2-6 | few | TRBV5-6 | ASSLRQVLEFSGANVLT
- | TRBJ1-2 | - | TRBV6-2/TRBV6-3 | ASCPSKGGYGYT
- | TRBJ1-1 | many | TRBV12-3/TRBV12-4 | ASSFNGGSF
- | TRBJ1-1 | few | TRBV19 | ASSMGRDTEAF
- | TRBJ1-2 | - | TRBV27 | ASSFRGSGYGYT
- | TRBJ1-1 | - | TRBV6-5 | ASRIVGQNTEAF
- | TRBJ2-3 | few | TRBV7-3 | ASSLTPGLLSTDTQY
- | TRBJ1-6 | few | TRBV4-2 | ASSRTDVGQNSPLH
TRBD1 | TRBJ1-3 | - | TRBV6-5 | ASSYSDRGLYTIY
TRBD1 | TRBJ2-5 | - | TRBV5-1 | ASSLAQGTVVGETQY
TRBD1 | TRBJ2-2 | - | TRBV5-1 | ASSERTGNTGELF
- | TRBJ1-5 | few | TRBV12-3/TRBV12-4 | ASSFGQGQPQH
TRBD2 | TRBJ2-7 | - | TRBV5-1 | ASFSGGSSYEQY
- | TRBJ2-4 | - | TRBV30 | AWTGLLGKNIQY
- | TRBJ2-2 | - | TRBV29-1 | SVVGEAGELF
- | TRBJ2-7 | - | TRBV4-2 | ASSQGGGAGVYEQY
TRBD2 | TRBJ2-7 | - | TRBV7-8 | ASRLTRQPGGLYEQY
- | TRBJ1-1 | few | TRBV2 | ASSLLYTEAF
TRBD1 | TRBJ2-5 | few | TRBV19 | ASSTGQGGGETQY
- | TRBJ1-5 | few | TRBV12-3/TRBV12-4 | ASSLGILQPQH
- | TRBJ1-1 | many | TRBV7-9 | ASSPGEAGEAF
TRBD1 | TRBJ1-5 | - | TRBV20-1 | SWAGQGYQPQH
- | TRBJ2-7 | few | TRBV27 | ASSLAAGRGSYEQY
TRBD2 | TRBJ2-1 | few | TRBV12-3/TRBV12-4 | ASTPTSGPNEQF
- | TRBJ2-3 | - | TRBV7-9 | ASSLASSFTDTQY
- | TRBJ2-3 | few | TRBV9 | ASSVGAGRTDTQY
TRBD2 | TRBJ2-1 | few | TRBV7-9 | ASSLGSGVSYNEQF
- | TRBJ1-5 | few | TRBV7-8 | ASSSWSGDYSNQPQH
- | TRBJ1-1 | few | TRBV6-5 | ASSYSPVNTEAF
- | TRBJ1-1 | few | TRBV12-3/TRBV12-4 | ASSLKQVTSEAF
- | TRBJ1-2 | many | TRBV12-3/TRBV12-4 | ASSSSGGYGYT
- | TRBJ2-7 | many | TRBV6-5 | ASGTEGALGEQY
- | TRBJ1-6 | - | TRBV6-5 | ASSYSKGRGRGSPLH
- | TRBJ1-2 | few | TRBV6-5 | ASSYEGGSGYT
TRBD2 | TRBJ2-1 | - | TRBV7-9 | ASSFSSGTDEQF
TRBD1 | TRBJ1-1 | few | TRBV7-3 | ASSRDSWNEAF
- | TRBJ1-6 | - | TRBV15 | ATSRDHQPNSPLH
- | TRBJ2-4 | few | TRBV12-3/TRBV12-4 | ASSLWVAKNIQY
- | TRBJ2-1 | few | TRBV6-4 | ASSGEASRYNEQF
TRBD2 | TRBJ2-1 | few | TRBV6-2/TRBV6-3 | ASTIAGGLRYNEQF
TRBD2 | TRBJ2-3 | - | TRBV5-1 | ASSPETSGTLDTQY
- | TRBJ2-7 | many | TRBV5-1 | ASSFSRGYEQY
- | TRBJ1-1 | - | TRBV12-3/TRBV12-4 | ASSLFANTEAF
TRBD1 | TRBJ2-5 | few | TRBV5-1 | ASSYTGTGGRETQY
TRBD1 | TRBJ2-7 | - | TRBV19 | ASSILGDSLYEQY
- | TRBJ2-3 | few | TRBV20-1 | SAPQGVAGETDTQY
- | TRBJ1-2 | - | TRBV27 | ASSFQGSRNDYGYT
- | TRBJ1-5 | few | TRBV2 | ASSEDMGPQH
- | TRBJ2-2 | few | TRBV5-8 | ASSLVSGGITGELF